Below, 15 T cell receptor beta chains from the same sample are listed, as sequenced in a study of Ad26.COV2.S vaccination and SARS-CoV-2 variants. Assay: immunoSEQ multiplex PCR; the TCRdb copy retains only in-frame clones and omits some. The table shows some 290,000 clones, with about 82% occurring only once. Treatment described: around 19 received Ad26.COV2.S at low or high dose, single or two shots; about 5 received placebo; per-sample allocation not given. Each sample was drawn 63 days after the first injection (of vaccine or placebo). The starting material was peripheral blood, obtained in a trial of Ad26.COV2.S vaccine versus placebo. The receptors shown here come from a person between 18 and 65 years old who received the Ad26.COV2.S COVID-19 vaccine or a placebo.

This chain joins TRBV5-4 and TRBJ1-2; 9 positions match TRBD1. This CDR3 is 14 amino acids long. V trimming: 2 bases; J trimming: 7 bases; junction bases outside the gene matches: 6. CDR1 is SGHNT, CDR2 YYREEE, per germline (reference sequence). Written as DNA, the CDR3 is TGTGCCAGCAGCTTCGACAGGGGGAGCGGTGGCTACACCTTC. Its translation: CASSFDRGSGGYTF. Based on the CDR3 plus reference TRBV5-4 and TRBJ1-2, the full variable domain is ETGVTQSPTHLIKTRGQQVTLRCSSQSGHNTVSWYQQALGQGPQFIFQYYREEENGRGNFPPRFSGLQFPNYSSELNVNALELDDSALYLCASSFDRGSGGYTFGSGTRLTVV.

This clone was seen only once. The chain has TRBV7-8 and TRBJ1-2, with D maybe TRBD1 (6 bases). Germline CDR1 reads SGHVS; CDR2 reads FQNEAQ. The CDR3 loop spans 14 amino acids. Trimming took off 3 bases at V and 2 bases at J, with 10 bases between the two ends. The chain's CDR3 is CASSLIQGNYGYTF. The CDR3 DNA follows: TGTGCCAGCAGCTTGATACAGGGAAACTATGGCTACACCTTC.

The chain has TRBV5-4 and TRBJ2-6; D gene unclear. Trimming took 4 bases from V and 2 from J, leaving 22 bases between them. CDR1 is SGHNT, CDR2 YYREEE, per germline (reference sequence). This CDR3 region has 19 residues. CDR3 residues: CASSKEVLTVGAGANVLTF. The CDR3 DNA is TGTGCCAGCAGCAAGGAAGTACTTACAGTAGGTGCTGGGGCCAACGTCCTGACTTTC.

In DNA form, the CDR3 reads TGTGCCAGCAGCTTTGGACGGTATAGCAATCAGCCCCAGCATTTT. This sequence encodes CASSFGRYSNQPQHF. This chain connects TRBV7-9 to TRBJ1-5; D gene ambiguous. Germline loops: CDR1 SEHNR, CDR2 FQNEAQ (reference sequence). Trimming shortened V by 3 bases and J by 0 bases, and 9 bases separated the two germline ends. CDR3 length: 15 residues.

In this sample, this clone turned up a few times. The V gene is TRBV3-1 (or the pseudogene TRBV3-2), the J gene TRBJ1-2, with D maybe TRBD1 (6 bases). Per germline, CDR1 LGHDT and CDR2 YNNKEL (reference sequence). Trimming stripped 4 bases from V and 5 bases from J, with 11 bases between. CDR3 length equals 13 residues. The CDR3 reads CASSPRGLYGYTF. As DNA, the CDR3 is TGTGCCAGCAGCCCCCGGGGGCTGTATGGCTACACCTTC.

V is TRBV7-9 and J is TRBJ1-3; the D gene is possibly TRBD1 (5 bases). CDR1 is SEHNR and CDR2 is FQNEAQ in the germline V gene (reference sequence). The CDR3 runs 16 residues. V was pared by 2 bases and J by 0 bases, with 11 bases between. The CDR3 region is CASSLIRAISGNTIYF. The CDR3 region has the DNA TGTGCCAGCAGCTTAATCAGGGCTATCTCTGGAAACACCATATATTTT.

The DNA of the CDR3 is TGTGCCAGCTCACCACGGGGAGGGGAGAATCAGCCCCAGCATTTT. This sequence encodes CASSPRGGENQPQHF. This chain uses TRBV18 with TRBJ1-5, with D possibly TRBD1 on 5 matching bases. The length of the CDR3 is 15 residues. CDR1 and CDR2 (germline): KGHSH, LQKENI. V was shortened by 1 base and J by 4 bases, with 11 bases between the two germline ends.

The genes are TRBV19 and TRBJ1-5, with D possibly matching TRBD1 (6 bases). The germline V and J ends were trimmed by 3 bases and 6 bases, with 12 bases remaining between them. There are 14 residues in the CDR3. CDR1 LNHDA and CDR2 SQIVND come from the germline V gene (reference sequence). In DNA, the CDR3 is TGTGCCAGTAGTATTCGGGGGCCTGGTCAGCCCCAGCATTTT. It translates to CASSIRGPGQPQHF. Based on the CDR3 plus reference TRBV19 and TRBJ1-5, the full variable domain is DGGITQSPKYLFRKEGQNVTLSCEQNLNHDAMYWYRQDPGQGLRLIYYSQIVNDFQKGDIAEGYSVSREKKESFPLTVTSAQKNPTAFYLCASSIRGPGQPQHFGDGTRLSIL.

This chain connects TRBV11-2 to TRBJ2-7; 11 nucleotides match TRBD1. Germline CDR1 SGHAT, CDR2 FQNNGV. Trimming cost V 5 bases and J 6 bases; bases outside gene matches: 9. The CDR3 has 15 residues. The CDR3 DNA follows: TGTGCCAGCAGCACCGGGACAGGGGGGTTAGCCGAGCAGTACTTC. It translates to CASSTGTGGLAEQYF.

The rearrangement joins TRBV7-6 to TRBJ2-1; 8 bases align to TRBD1. J gave up 3 bases and V 5 bases, and 3 bases lay outside the gene matches. The germline gives CDR1 SGHVS, CDR2 FNYEAQ. The CDR3 spans 14 residues. In DNA form, the CDR3 reads TGTGCCAGCAGCCCAGGGGGCAACTACAATGAGCAGTTCTTC. The encoded protein is CASSPGGNYNEQFF.

The chain couples TRBV5-1 to TRBJ1-6; 7 bases align to TRBD1. With V trimmed by 0 bases and J by 7 bases, 7 bases remained unmatched. Germline lookup yields CDR1 SGHRS and CDR2 YFSETQ. This CDR3 contains 16 residues. The CDR3 reads CASSLGQGSGNSPLHF. The CDR3 DNA follows: TGCGCCAGCAGCTTGGGACAGGGATCGGGAAATTCACCCCTCCACTTT.

The V gene is TRBV7-6, the J gene TRBJ2-7; perhaps D is TRBD1 or TRBD2 (6 bases each). The germline V gene has CDR1 SGHVS and CDR2 FNYEAQ. There are 13 residues in the CDR3. With 1 base removed from V and 9 bases from J, the gap between germline ends came to 13 bases. In DNA, the CDR3 is TGTGCCAGCAGCTTAGAGGGGGGCGATGGGCAGTACTTC. It specifies CASSLEGGDGQYF.

The chain joins TRBV11-2 to TRBJ1-3; 8 bases match TRBD1. There are 15 residues in the CDR3. Germline CDR1 SGHAT, CDR2 FQNNGV. V dropped 5 bases and J dropped 0; count of bases not matched to a gene: 3. The CDR3 DNA is TGTGCCAGCAGCCGGCAGGGGGCCTCTGGAAACACCATATATTTT. This translates into CASSRQGASGNTIYF. Full variable domain (missing parts from reference TRBV11-2 and TRBJ1-3): EAGVAQSPRYKIIEKRQSVAFWCNPISGHATLYWYQQILGQGPKLLIQFQNNGVVDDSQLPKDRFSAERLKGVDSTLKIQPAKLEDSAVYLCASSRQGASGNTIYFGEGSWLTVV.

The chain carries TRBV18 and TRBJ2-7, with 10 bases identical to TRBD1. The CDR3 length is 15 residues. From germline, CDR1 is KGHSH and CDR2 LQKENI. V trimming: 6 bases; J trimming: 5 bases; junction bases outside the gene matches: 10. CDR3 protein: CASSPEGQGRNEQYF. In DNA, the CDR3 is TGTGCCAGCTCTCCCGAGGGACAGGGGAGAAACGAGCAGTACTTC.

V gene TRBV5-1 combines with J gene TRBJ2-6; 8 bases are a match to TRBD1. Germline assignment: CDR1 SGHRS and CDR2 YFSETQ. The CDR3 loop spans 17 amino acids. Trimming cost V 7 bases and J 0 bases; bases outside gene matches: 9. CDR3 nucleotides: TGCGCCAGCTTGGGGGGACAGGTTCGCTCTGGGGCCAACGTCCTGACTTTC. This translates into CASLGGQVRSGANVLTF.